The 15 T cell receptor beta chains listed next were all sequenced from one sample in a study of human T cells and chemical hapten exposure. One entry per CDR3 protein, called by TCRdb with MiXCR from the RACE reads. The repertoire includes roughly 380,000 distinct CDR3 sequences, roughly 4.8% of them detected once, and approximately 2.5% sits in the top ten. Time point noted: patch test 1, 2 weeks after DPC sensitization. Sample treatment: therapeutic diphenylcyclopropenone sensitization with weekly scalp DPC. Sequenced here: whole blood, sampled in connection with sensitization to the hapten diphenylcyclopropenone (DPC). The receptor set was obtained from a woman aged 50 to 60 with alopecia areata. Some clones in this sample may be carry-over from other donors' samples.

In its sample, this clonotype was seen many times. CDR3: CSVRTGTDTQYF. CDR3 coding DNA: TGCAGCGTCCGCACAGGCACAGATACGCAGTATTTT. J is TRBJ2-3 and V is TRBV29-1; D is unclear. Trimming cost V 6 bases and J 1 base, with 8 bases left between them. This CDR3 contains 12 residues. Germline CDR1 is SQVTM and CDR2 is ANQGSEA.

The table lists this clonotype with a count of one. This could be a read error, since a much larger clone is one nucleotide away. The V call is TRBV7-9, the J call TRBJ1-4; 10 bases agree with TRBD1. Unmatched junction bases numbered 7, after V lost 4 bases and J lost 8 bases. CDR1 SEHNR and CDR2 FQNEAQ come from the germline V gene (reference sequence). The CDR3 has 15 amino acids. CDR3 sequence (DNA): TGTGCCAGCAGCTCAGACAGGGGGCGTCTGGAAAAACTGTTTTTT. It yields the protein CASSSDRGRLEKLFF.

The chain joins TRBV6-2 or TRBV6-3 to TRBJ2-2, with 12 positions matching TRBD2. With V trimmed by 7 bases and J by 4 bases, 7 bases remained unmatched. Germline V lookup: CDR1 MNHEY, CDR2 SVGEGT. This CDR3 is 16 amino acids long. CDR3 coding DNA: TGTGCCAGCAATCTAGCGGGAGGGCCGGGCACCGGGGAGCTGTTTTTT. Translated, it gives CASNLAGGPGTGELFF.

The sample holds many counts of this clonotype. This chain joins TRBV5-1 and TRBJ2-2, with D possibly being TRBD2 (6 bases). Germline V gene lookup returns CDR1 SGHRS and CDR2 YFSETQ. This CDR3 spans 13 amino acids. Trimming stripped 5 bases from V and 7 bases from J, with 12 bases between. The DNA for the CDR3 is TGCGCCAGCAGTGGGGAGGTCGGCGGGGAGCTGTTTTTT. It codes for CASSGEVGGELFF.

This clonotype was found many times. The rearrangement links TRBV27 to TRBJ1-1, with D maybe TRBD1 (5 bases). Germline V CDR1 and CDR2: MNHEY, SMNVEV (reference sequence). The CDR3 has 16 amino acids. The V end lost 7 bases, the J end lost 4 bases, and 22 bases lay between the germline ends. CDR3: CASKVRRGPTGTEAFF. CDR3 sequence (DNA): TGTGCCAGCAAGGTTCGTCGGGGACCAACCGGCACTGAAGCTTTCTTT.

This clonotype has ten or more counts. For the CDR3, the DNA is TGTGCCAGTAGTGGGACAGGGGAAATCAATGAGCAGTTCTTC. It translates to CASSGTGEINEQFF. The rearrangement joins TRBV19 to TRBJ2-1, with 10 bases aligning to TRBD1. Losses at the gene ends were 5 bases for V and 6 bases for J; bases not matched to a gene: 4. The CDR3 totals 14 residues. Per the germline V gene, CDR1 is LNHDA and CDR2 is SQIVND (reference sequence).

The sample holds many counts of this clonotype. The chain couples TRBV20-1 to TRBJ2-7, with 12 bases lining up with TRBD2. Germline V gives CDR1 DFQATT, CDR2 SNEGSKA (reference sequence). Unmatched junction bases numbered 6, after V lost 5 bases and J lost 1 base. The CDR3 sequence is 15 residues long. CDR3 amino acids: CSASLAGGNSYEQYF. CDR3 sequence (DNA): TGCAGTGCTTCCCTAGCGGGGGGGAATTCCTACGAGCAGTACTTC.

The table lists this clonotype with many counts. The chain combines TRBV13 with TRBJ2-2, with D perhaps matching TRBD2 (5 bases). The CDR3 has 15 residues. Looked up from germline, CDR1 is PRHDT and CDR2 is FYEKMQ (reference sequence). The ends were cut back, 3 bases at V and 6 bases at J, with 14 bases in the middle. The CDR3 nucleotides are TGTGCCAGCAGCTTCCCCGGAGAGGGCTCCGGGGAGCTGTTTTTT. It codes for CASSFPGEGSGELFF.

This clonotype was observed a few times. This chain connects TRBV18 to TRBJ1-5; 7 nucleotides match TRBD1. CDR1 is KGHSH, CDR2 LQKENI, per germline. This CDR3 has 18 residues. V gave up 2 bases and J gave up 5 bases; unmatched junction bases: 15. CDR3 protein: CASSPLGPNRGWDQPQHF. Written as DNA, the CDR3 is TGTGCCAGCTCACCATTGGGGCCGAACAGGGGATGGGATCAGCCCCAGCATTTT. Combining the CDR3 with reference TRBV18 and TRBJ1-5 gives the whole variable domain NAGVMQNPRHLVRRRGQEARLRCSPMKGHSHVYWYRQLPEEGLKFMVYLQKENIIDESGMPKERFSAEFPKEGPSILRIQQVVRGDSAAYFCASSPLGPNRGWDQPQHFGDGTRLSIL.

The sample holds many counts of this clonotype. The rearrangement uses TRBV24-1 and TRBJ1-1, with D possibly being TRBD1 (5 bases). Germline V lookup: CDR1 KGHDR, CDR2 SFDVKD. CDR3 length equals 12 residues. V gave up 5 bases and J gave up 5 bases, with 8 bases separating them. The CDR3 here is CATSVGGTEAFF. CDR3 nucleotide sequence: TGTGCCACCAGTGTCGGGGGAACTGAAGCTTTCTTT.

This clonotype occurred many times. The rearrangement links TRBV7-8 to TRBJ2-1; D is unresolved. Deletions cut 7 bases from V and 0 bases from J, with 13 bases between. The CDR3 is 15 residues long. CDR1 and CDR2 (germline): SGHVS, FQNEAQ. CDR3 DNA sequence: TGTGCCAGCACCCCCGCCCCCGGCTCCTACAATGAGCAGTTCTTC. It codes for CASTPAPGSYNEQFF.

This clonotype appeared many times. J is TRBJ2-2 and V is TRBV7-8; D unresolved. The CDR3 has 12 residues. CDR1 and CDR2 from the germline V gene are SGHVS and FQNEAQ. Trimming removed 1 base at V and 7 bases at J, with 4 bases between. This CDR3 is CASSLVNGELFF. In nucleotides, the CDR3 is TGTGCCAGCAGCTTAGTAAACGGGGAGCTGTTTTTT.

In its sample, this clonotype was seen many times. The V gene is TRBV6-6, the J gene TRBJ2-1; D is uncertain. V lost 6 bases and J lost 0, with 9 bases in between. The CDR3 extends over 14 amino acids. Germline V gene lookup returns CDR1 MNHNY and CDR2 SVGAGI (reference sequence). The CDR3 DNA sequence: TGTGCCAGCAGCCCGACAAGCTCCTACAATGAGCAGTTCTTC. Amino acid sequence: CASSPTSSYNEQFF.

The chain has TRBV5-5 and TRBJ2-4; D is unclear. Trimming pared 4 bases from V and 1 base from J, leaving 12 bases between. The CDR3 runs 15 residues. Per germline, CDR1 SGHKS and CDR2 YYEKEE (reference sequence). CDR3 DNA sequence: TGTGCCAGCAGCCCTCCGCTAGGGGCCAAAAACATTCAGTACTTC. Its protein product is CASSPPLGAKNIQYF.

In regard to this clonotype: The junction does not match germline at one end; this may be a read error. This chain connects TRBV20-1 to TRBJ2-7; D possibly corresponds to TRBD1 (5 bases). CDR1 is DFQATT, CDR2 SNEGSKA, per germline (reference sequence). The length of the CDR3 is 12 residues. CDR3 nucleotide sequence: TGCAGTGCTAGAGTTCAAGACAGAATAACCCACTTC. Translation: CSARVQDRITHF.